Presented here are 21 T cell receptor beta chains from one specimen sequenced in a study of blood T cell repertoires in COVID-19. Assay used: immunoSEQ multiplex PCR; TCRdb lists only in-frame clones, some missing. This sample has 55,000 to 70,000 clones, with roughly 92% found just once. Sequenced: peripheral blood. These receptors originate from a human donor in a cohort sampled during active COVID-19.

The genes are TRBV11-2 and TRBJ1-1; D is unresolved. This CDR3 spans 14 amino acids. The V gene lost 0 bases and the J gene lost 2 bases, with 7 bases spanning the gap. Germline-derived CDR1 and CDR2 are SGHAT and FQNNGV. CDR3 sequence: CASSLDLVNTEAFF. The CDR3 bases are TGTGCCAGCAGCTTAGATTTAGTCAACACTGAAGCTTTCTTT.

The sample holds a few counts of this clone. CDR3 sequence reads: CASSTGTANSPLHF. CDR3 DNA sequence: TGTGCCAGCAGCACCGGGACAGCCAATTCACCCCTCCACTTT. The chain has TRBV21-1 and TRBJ1-6; the table's D call, TRBD1, was not checked against the DNA. TRBV21-1 is a pseudogene. The CDR3 sequence is 14 residues long.

This chain uses TRBV3-1 (or the pseudogene TRBV3-2) with TRBJ2-5; D possibly corresponds to TRBD2 (5 bases). The length of the CDR3 is 15 residues. Deletions cut 1 base from V and 3 bases from J, with 12 bases between. Germline-derived CDR1 and CDR2 are LGHDT and YNNKEL (reference sequence). CDR3 amino acids: CASSQGAGGKETQYF. The CDR3 DNA is TGTGCCAGCAGCCAAGGGGCTGGAGGCAAAGAGACCCAGTACTTC.

V is TRBV4-2 and J is TRBJ2-1, with a tentative D call TRBD2 (5 bases). The V end was cut by 4 bases, the J end by 8 bases, with 9 bases between. Germline-derived CDR1 and CDR2 are LGHNA and YNFKEQ. The CDR3 is 12 residues long. The CDR3 protein is CASSRTGDEQFF. The CDR3 DNA sequence: TGTGCCAGCAGCCGGACTGGCGATGAGCAGTTCTTC.

The rearrangement uses TRBV2 and TRBJ1-5; D gene unclear. The CDR3 is made up of 13 amino acids. The V gene lost 10 bases and the J gene lost 4 bases, with 14 bases spanning the gap. Germline CDR1 reads SNHLY; CDR2 reads FYNNEI. The chain's CDR3 is CATKARRNQPQHF. CDR3 in DNA: TGTGCCACTAAGGCGCGGCGGAATCAGCCCCAGCATTTT.

The chain uses TRBV3-1 (or the pseudogene TRBV3-2) and TRBJ1-4; TRBD1 might be the D (6 bases). The CDR3 has 15 residues. Between the trimmed V and J ends, which lost 1 base and 7 bases, there was a span of 13 bases. Germline loops: CDR1 LGHDT, CDR2 YNNKEL (reference sequence). The CDR3 loop reads CASSQVKLTGEKLFF. The CDR3 DNA follows: TGTGCCAGCAGCCAAGTGAAGTTGACAGGTGAAAAACTGTTTTTT.

The gene calls are TRBV9 and TRBJ2-1, with a weak D call TRBD2 (6 bases). This CDR3 has 14 amino acids. The germline CDR1 and CDR2 sequences are SGDLS and YYNGEE. The V end was cut by 6 bases, the J end by 5 bases, with 15 bases between. Here the CDR3 reads CASNGQEGNNEQFF. CDR3 bases: TGTGCCAGCAACGGGCAGGAGGGTAACAATGAGCAGTTCTTC.

V is TRBV7-9 and J is TRBJ1-1, with 11 bases that match TRBD1. This CDR3 is built from 17 residues. V shed 3 bases and J 1 base; nucleotides not matched to a gene: 7. CDR1 SEHNR and CDR2 FQNEAQ come from the germline V gene (reference sequence). In nucleotides, the CDR3 is TGTGCCAGCAGCTTTCCAGGACAGGGGGCTAAGAACACTGAAGCTTTCTTT. Encoded protein: CASSFPGQGAKNTEAFF.

In this sample, this clone turned up once. The chain couples TRBV5-1 to TRBJ2-7; tentative D call: TRBD1 (5 bases). From germline, CDR1 is SGHRS and CDR2 YFSETQ. V lost 0 bases and J 1 base, leaving 14 bases between the germline ends. This CDR3 is built from 16 residues. The CDR3 DNA reads TGCGCCAGCAGCTTGGCCACCCGGACAATATCCTACGAGCAGTACTTC. Translated: CASSLATRTISYEQYF.

CDR3 DNA sequence: TGCGCCAGCAGCCAAGCTGGGGGGAGGGAGGCTTTCTTT. Its translation: CASSQAGGREAFF. This sequence joins TRBV4-1 and TRBJ1-1; possible D gene TRBD1, 5 bases. Between the trimmed V and J ends, which lost 1 base and 11 bases, there was a span of 14 bases. Germline CDR1 MGHRA, CDR2 YSYEKL. The CDR3 runs 13 residues.

The V call is TRBV28, the J call TRBJ2-2, with 13 nucleotides matching TRBD2. There are 15 residues in the CDR3. J was trimmed by 7 bases and V by 6 bases; bases with no gene match: 5. Germline values: CDR1 MDHEN, CDR2 SYDVKM. CDR3 coding DNA: TGTGCCAGCAGGACTAGCGGGAGGATGGGCGGGGAGCTGTTTTTT. Translation gives CASRTSGRMGGELFF. The complete variable domain, with remaining parts taken from reference TRBV28 and TRBJ2-2, reads DVKVTQSSRYLVKRTGEKVFLECVQDMDHENMFWYRQDPGLGLRLIYFSYDVKMKEKGDIPEGYSVSREKKERFSLILESASTNQTSMYLCASRTSGRMGGELFFGEGSRLTVL.

V usage is TRBV18 and J usage is TRBJ1-1; D possibly corresponds to TRBD1 (6 bases). The V gene's germline CDR1 is KGHSH and CDR2 LQKENI. The CDR3 consists of 15 residues. Trimming removed 3 bases from V and 2 bases from J, with 13 bases in between. The CDR3 nucleotides read TGTGCCAGCTCACCTCGCCGGACAGATAACACTGAAGCTTTCTTT. Translating gives CASSPRRTDNTEAFF. The variable domain in full, completed from reference TRBV18 and TRBJ1-1, reads NAGVMQNPRHLVRRRGQEARLRCSPMKGHSHVYWYRQLPEEGLKFMVYLQKENIIDESGMPKERFSAEFPKEGPSILRIQQVVRGDSAAYFCASSPRRTDNTEAFFGQGTRLTVV.

The gene calls are TRBV24-1 and TRBJ2-3, with 7 bases lining up with TRBD1. V was pared by 7 bases and J by 3 bases, with 9 bases of the junction left unmatched. CDR1 is KGHDR, CDR2 SFDVKD, per germline. The CDR3 runs to 15 residues. This chain's CDR3 is CATSPAQGNTDTQYF. The CDR3 nucleotides are TGTGCCACCAGCCCAGCACAGGGGAATACAGATACGCAGTATTTT.

This sequence joins TRBV5-6 and TRBJ1-4, with 8 positions matching TRBD1. Germline trimming cut 3 bases from V and 8 bases from J; bases unmatched to any gene: 12. CDR3 length: 16 residues. CDR1 and CDR2 (germline): SGHDT, YYEEEE. CDR3 DNA sequence: TGTGCCAGCAGCTGGGGTGCCGGGACAGGAAACGAAAAACTGTTTTTT. This codes for CASSWGAGTGNEKLFF.

The CDR3 reads CASSPFTGLARNEQFF. CDR3 bases: TGTGCCAGCAGCCCATTCACGGGACTAGCGAGAAATGAGCAGTTCTTC. The chain couples TRBV14 to TRBJ2-1, with 10 bases aligning to TRBD2. CDR1 and CDR2 (germline): SGHDN, FVKESK. After removal of 4 bases from V and 7 bases from J, the junction contained 10 bases not matched to a gene. The CDR3 is made up of 16 amino acids. Together with reference TRBV14 and TRBJ2-1, the CDR3 gives the full variable domain: EAGVTQFPSHSVIEKGQTVTLRCDPISGHDNLYWYRRVMGKEIKFLLHFVKESKQDESGMPNNRFLAERTGGTYSTLKVQPAELEDSGVYFCASSPFTGLARNEQFFGPGTRLTVL.

The gene calls are TRBV28 and TRBJ2-1, with TRBD2 matching 7 bases. Per the germline V gene, CDR1 is MDHEN and CDR2 is SYDVKM. V was pared by 3 bases and J by 3 bases, with 5 bases of the junction left unmatched. The CDR3 runs 15 residues. The CDR3 DNA reads TGTGCCAGCAGTTTCCCCAGCGGGGACTACAATGAGCAGTTCTTC. It encodes CASSFPSGDYNEQFF.

This chain joins TRBV7-9 and TRBJ1-4, with D possibly being TRBD1 (6 bases). The germline CDR1 and CDR2 sequences are SEHNR and FQNEAQ (reference sequence). The V end lost 5 bases, the J end lost 8 bases, and 15 bases lay between the germline ends. The CDR3 totals 14 residues. CDR3 coding DNA: TGTGCCAGCAGCCAAGGGGGTGTTGGGGAAAAACTGTTTTTT. Translated: CASSQGGVGEKLFF.

As to this clone: Other nucleotide sequences from this sample produce the same CDR3. This chain uses TRBV28 with TRBJ2-2; D perhaps matches TRBD2 (5 bases). Germline assignment: CDR1 MDHEN and CDR2 SYDVKM. Trimming took 3 bases from V and 5 from J, leaving 10 bases between them. CDR3 length: 14 residues. In DNA form, the CDR3 reads TGTGCCAGCAGTTTTGCGGGTCTGACCGGGGAGCTGTTTTTT. Amino acids: CASSFAGLTGELFF.

Written as DNA, the CDR3 is TGTGCCAAAGCAAAGGGACAGTTCTATGGCTACACCTTC. It is translated as CAKAKGQFYGYTF. The rearrangement links TRBV30 to TRBJ1-2; 7 bases are a match to TRBD1. CDR3 length: 13 amino acids. The junction had 10 bases not matched to a gene; V was cut back by 8 bases and J by 4 bases. Germline CDR1 GTSNPN, CDR2 SVGIG (reference sequence).

The table lists this clone with a count of one. The genes are TRBV11-3 and TRBJ2-3; D might be TRBD2 (6 bases). Between the trimmed V and J ends, which lost 6 bases and 0 bases, there was a span of 10 bases. This CDR3 has 14 amino acids. CDR1 and CDR2 (germline): SGHNT, YENEEA. The CDR3 spells CASSIRGSTDTQYF. As DNA, the CDR3 is TGTGCCAGCAGTATACGGGGGAGCACAGATACGCAGTATTTT.

In this sample, this clone turned up a few times. The V gene is TRBV5-1, the J gene TRBJ2-7, with a possible D match to TRBD1 (6 bases). In germline, CDR1 is SGHRS, CDR2 YFSETQ. Trimming took 3 bases from V and 6 from J, leaving 13 bases between them. This CDR3 has 13 amino acids. CDR3 DNA: TGCGCCAGCAGCTATATCAGGGGCGCCGAGCAGTACTTC. Residues: CASSYIRGAEQYF.